The source of this TCR beta chain is a study of T cell repertoires in cytomegalovirus infection. This clonotype was recorded many times. As yet, its antigen is unknown. An end of the junction does not agree with germline; a read error may underlie this. TCRdb re-called the reads through MiXCR, storing one row per CDR3 protein. This table has 700,000 to 900,000 distinct CDR3 sequences, almost 30% appearing once. Germline V gives CDR1 MNHEY, CDR2 SMNVEV (reference sequence). The CDR3 contains 13 residues. The material sequenced was cultured CD8+ T cells from PBMCs, taken from culture after CMV antigen stimulation. The clonotype comes from a human donor in good health (CMV status not recorded). Some clones in this sample may be carry-over from other donors' samples. V usage is TRBV27 and J usage is TRBJ2-7; 7 nucleotides agree with TRBD1. In DNA, the CDR3 is TGCGCCAGCAGCCCAGGGGGCTCCTACGAGCAGTACTTC. Protein sequence: CASSPGGSYEQYF.